Presented here are 29 T cell receptor beta chains from one specimen sequenced in a study of shared clonotypes between healthy human individuals. Measured with immunoSEQ multiplex PCR; TCRdb has only the in-frame clones, and not every one. The table records roughly 2.5 million clones, approximately 94% of them present only once. The sequencing sample was made of naive CD4+ T cells sorted from blood. Noted subset: CD45RA+ positively selected. The receptors were gathered from a man aged 18 to 30 in good health.

This chain connects TRBV5-1 to TRBJ1-2; D may be TRBD1 (5 bases). Germline V gives CDR1 SGHRS, CDR2 YFSETQ. Trimming cost V 4 bases and J 4 bases, with 26 bases left between them. There are 18 residues in the CDR3. The CDR3 DNA reads as TGCGCCAGCAGCGAGGGCTACAGTAGTAGGGGTACGGCCTATGGCTACACCTTC. This gives the protein CASSEGYSSRGTAYGYTF.

The V and J genes are TRBV5-1 and TRBJ2-2, with a tentative D call TRBD2 (7 bases). This CDR3 contains 16 residues. Trimming pared 0 bases from V and 4 bases from J, leaving 13 bases between. Germline V gene data show CDR1 as SGHRS and CDR2 as YFSETQ. CDR3 bases: TGCGCCAGCAGCTTGGTAAGCGGGGACATCACCGGGGAGCTGTTTTTT. It specifies CASSLVSGDITGELFF.

CDR3: CASSLAWDSLSYNEQFF. CDR3 DNA: TGTGCCAGCAGCTTAGCGTGGGACAGCCTCTCCTACAATGAGCAGTTCTTC. The gene calls are TRBV7-9 and TRBJ2-1; 7 positions match TRBD1. CDR1 SEHNR and CDR2 FQNEAQ come from the germline V gene (reference sequence). CDR3 length: 17 amino acids. Trimming took 0 bases from V and 0 from J; bases not matched to a gene: 5.

The chain is built from TRBV10-3 and TRBJ1-1; D possibly corresponds to TRBD1 (5 bases). CDR1 and CDR2 from the germline V gene are ENHRY and SYGVKD. This CDR3 is built from 12 residues. Between the trimmed V and J ends, which lost 6 bases and 10 bases, there was a span of 15 bases. CDR3 bases: TGTGCCATCAGGGGGGAGGAAGTAGGAGCTTTCTTT. It yields the protein CAIRGEEVGAFF.

The chain recombines TRBV21-1 with TRBJ2-3. TRBV21-1 is recorded as a pseudogene. The CDR3 is 14 residues long. CDR3: CASSKFGGGYTQYF. CDR3 sequence (DNA): TGTGCCAGCAGCAAGTTCGGGGGCGGATATACGCAGTATTTT.

With regard to this clone: Distinct nucleotide sequences in the sample also encode this CDR3. The chain couples TRBV27 to TRBJ1-5; D call uncertain. The CDR3 sequence is 14 residues long. V was trimmed by 2 bases and J by 3 bases, leaving 8 bases between them. Germline-derived CDR1 and CDR2 are MNHEY and SMNVEV (reference sequence). CDR3 in amino acids: CASSLGQSNQPQHF. CDR3 DNA sequence: TGTGCCAGCAGTTTAGGCCAATCCAATCAGCCCCAGCATTTT.

The J gene is TRBJ1-6, the V gene TRBV18; the D gene is possibly TRBD1 (5 bases). This CDR3 region has 17 residues. The V and J ends lost 4 bases and 0 bases respectively, with 13 bases between them. Germline values: CDR1 KGHSH, CDR2 LQKENI. The CDR3 region is CASSLRDGSSYNSPLHF. The CDR3 DNA reads as TGTGCCAGCTCACTAAGGGACGGAAGCTCCTATAATTCACCCCTCCACTTT.

This chain uses TRBV15 with TRBJ2-4, with a possible D match to TRBD1 (6 bases). The V end was cut by 1 base, the J end by 11 bases, with 12 bases between. The CDR3 contains 13 residues. CDR1 and CDR2 (germline): LNHNV, YYDKDF (reference sequence). CDR3 nucleotides: TGTGCCACCAGCAGAGCGGACAGTTACGTTCAGTACTTC. Encoded protein: CATSRADSYVQYF.

This sequence joins TRBV10-1 and TRBJ1-5; D remains ambiguous. Germline CDR1 is WNHNN and CDR2 is SYGVQD (reference sequence). The CDR3 runs to 13 residues. The ends were cut back, 0 bases at V and 9 bases at J, with 9 bases in the middle. CDR3 coding DNA: TGCGCCAGCAGTGAGTCTGTGTTAGGGCCCCAGCATTTT. Amino acids: CASSESVLGPQHF.

The chain carries TRBV6-5 and TRBJ2-7; TRBD1 matches 7 bases. Trimming removed 8 bases from V and 2 bases from J; junction bases left unmatched: 9. Germline CDR1 is MNHEY and CDR2 is SVGAGI. This CDR3 spans 14 amino acids. The DNA of the CDR3 is TGTGCCAGCGGACTGTACAGGGGAGCCTACGAGCAGTACTTC. Residues: CASGLYRGAYEQYF.

This chain links TRBV2 with TRBJ1-1; D is possibly TRBD1 (5 bases). Per germline, CDR1 SNHLY and CDR2 FYNNEI. V was cut by 8 bases and J by 4 bases, with 11 bases left in between. The CDR3 totals 12 residues. The CDR3 DNA sequence: TGTGCCAGCCAAACTGGGGGCACTGAAGCTTTCTTT. Protein sequence: CASQTGGTEAFF.

This clone was detected only a few times. This sequence joins TRBV18 and TRBJ1-1, with a tentative D call TRBD1 (5 bases). CDR3 length: 15 residues. Looked up from germline, CDR1 is KGHSH and CDR2 is LQKENI. Trimming removed 3 bases at V and 1 base at J, with 12 bases between. CDR3 region: CASSPLGAGNTEAFF. The CDR3 DNA reads as TGTGCCAGCTCACCCCTCGGGGCAGGGAACACTGAAGCTTTCTTT.

The V and J genes are TRBV7-3 and TRBJ2-3; D unclear. This CDR3 spans 17 amino acids. Germline V lookup: CDR1 SGHTA, CDR2 FQGTGA. V lost 2 bases to trimming and J lost 0 bases, with 15 bases between them. CDR3 amino acids: CASSLGRPAPSTDTQYF. In DNA form, the CDR3 reads TGTGCCAGCAGCTTAGGTCGGCCAGCCCCTAGCACAGATACGCAGTATTTT.

A few counts support this clone. DNA for the CDR3: TGTGCCAGCAGTCCTGGGAGCAATCAGCCCCAGCATTTT. Protein sequence: CASSPGSNQPQHF. The V gene is TRBV6-1, the J gene TRBJ1-5, with D uncertain. The length of the CDR3 is 13 residues. Germline V gene lookup returns CDR1 MNHNS and CDR2 SASEGT. The V end lost 5 bases, the J end lost 1 base, and 6 bases lay between the germline ends.

The V gene is TRBV27, the J gene TRBJ2-1; 10 bases are shared with TRBD2. V was pared by 2 bases and J by 0 bases, with 10 bases of the junction left unmatched. Germline CDR1 reads MNHEY; CDR2 reads SMNVEV (reference sequence). This CDR3 is 19 amino acids long. The CDR3 DNA sequence: TGTGCCAGCAGTTTAAGGCTAGCGGGGGCCCCAAGCTCCTACAATGAGCAGTTCTTC. Translating it yields CASSLRLAGAPSSYNEQFF.

The J gene is TRBJ1-4, the V gene TRBV15; unclear D gene. Germline V gene data show CDR1 as LNHNV and CDR2 as YYDKDF (reference sequence). V lost 0 bases and J lost 2, with 13 bases in between. There are 17 residues in the CDR3. In DNA form, the CDR3 reads TGTGCCACCAGCAGAGATTTTTTGGCTGCGACTAATGAAAAACTGTTTTTT. This translates into CATSRDFLAATNEKLFF.

This rearrangement joins TRBV5-5 to TRBJ1-5; D possibly corresponds to TRBD1 (5 bases). The germline CDR1 and CDR2 sequences are SGHKS and YYEKEE (reference sequence). The CDR3 has 13 amino acids. The V end was cut by 4 bases, the J end by 7 bases, with 12 bases between. The CDR3 DNA reads TGTGCCAGCAGCCCCGGACAAATCCAGCCCCAGCATTTT. Translated: CASSPGQIQPQHF.

The chain recombines TRBV6-6 with TRBJ2-5; D assignment may be TRBD1 or TRBD2 (5 bases each). V was clipped by 4 bases and J by 1 base, with 10 bases between them. This CDR3 contains 14 residues. Germline CDR1 reads MNHNY; CDR2 reads SVGAGI (reference sequence). CDR3 amino acids: CASSSGRLQETQYF. DNA for the CDR3: TGTGCCAGCAGTTCGGGACGGCTCCAAGAGACCCAGTACTTC.

This clone came up once. V is TRBV10-1 and J is TRBJ1-1, with TRBD1 matching 8 bases. Germline CDR1 WNHNN, CDR2 SYGVQD (reference sequence). The CDR3 spans 14 residues. V shed 6 bases, J shed 6 bases, and the junction held 9 bases outside the gene matches. The CDR3 spells CASSQDRVVAEAFF. DNA for the CDR3: TGCGCCAGCAGCCAGGACAGGGTTGTCGCTGAAGCTTTCTTT.

The table lists this clone with a count of one. J is TRBJ2-7 and V is TRBV5-4, with 8 bases fitting TRBD1. The germline V gene encodes CDR1 SGHNT and CDR2 YYREEE (reference sequence). The CDR3 is 14 amino acids. Trimming at V came to 2 bases and at J to 2 bases, leaving 3 bases not matched to a gene. CDR3 nucleotides: TGTGCCAGCAGCTTAGACAGGGGAACCTACGAGCAGTACTTC. This translates into CASSLDRGTYEQYF.

Points on this clone: The same CDR3 can be traced to other DNA sequences in this sample. The CDR3 DNA reads TGTGCCAGTTACCGGGACAGAGAAGCTTTCTTT. Translating it yields CASYRDREAFF. The chain joins TRBV6-5 to TRBJ1-1; 7 bases align to TRBD1. CDR3 length equals 11 residues. CDR1 is MNHEY and CDR2 is SVGAGI in the germline V gene. The V and J ends lost 9 bases and 8 bases, in that order; junction bases with no gene match: 6.

With respect to this clone: In the same sample, other DNA sequences code for this CDR3. The rearrangement uses TRBV5-6 and TRBJ2-7; D gene unclear. The ends were cut back, 1 base at V and 0 bases at J, with 8 bases in the middle. The CDR3 runs to 14 residues. Germline V CDR1 and CDR2: SGHDT, YYEEEE. The CDR3 DNA sequence: TGTGCCAGCAGCTTGCTTGGGGTCTCCTACGAGCAGTACTTC. It specifies CASSLLGVSYEQYF.

This chain uses TRBV2 with TRBJ2-1; TRBD1 aligns across 7 bases. Trimming cost V 7 bases and J 5 bases; bases outside gene matches: 2. The CDR3 extends over 12 amino acids. CDR1 and CDR2 (germline): SNHLY, FYNNEI. This CDR3 is CASTGQHNEQFF. In DNA form, the CDR3 reads TGTGCCAGCACGGGACAGCACAATGAGCAGTTCTTC.

The V and J genes are TRBV6-1 and TRBJ2-3, with D perhaps TRBD1 (6 bases). The CDR3 has 15 residues. Germline loops: CDR1 MNHNS, CDR2 SASEGT. The germline V and J ends were trimmed by 5 bases and 3 bases, with 15 bases remaining between them. The CDR3 protein is CASSWAGQTTDTQYF. The CDR3 DNA follows: TGTGCCAGCAGTTGGGCCGGACAGACTACAGATACGCAGTATTTT.

The chain is built from TRBV27 and TRBJ2-7, with a possible D match to TRBD2 (6 bases). V lost 6 bases to trimming and J lost 3 bases, with 18 bases between them. The CDR3 totals 15 residues. Germline CDR1 and CDR2: MNHEY and SMNVEV (reference sequence). CDR3 in amino acids: CASRYNSGTYYEQYF. Here the CDR3 DNA reads TGTGCCAGCAGATACAATTCCGGGACTTACTACGAGCAGTACTTC.

Written as DNA, the CDR3 is TGTGCCTGGAATGGGGCCGAGGGCCAGCCCCAGCATTTT. It encodes CAWNGAEGQPQHF. The genes are TRBV30 and TRBJ1-5, with D possibly matching TRBD1 (5 bases). Germline values: CDR1 GTSNPN, CDR2 SVGIG (reference sequence). The length of the CDR3 is 13 residues. V lost 4 bases and J lost 7, with 14 bases in between.

This chain uses TRBV27 with TRBJ2-7; D remains ambiguous. The CDR3 is 12 amino acids. V lost 5 bases to trimming and J lost 3 bases, with 8 bases between them. Germline CDR1 and CDR2: MNHEY and SMNVEV (reference sequence). The CDR3 reads CASSRVGYEQYF. CDR3 in DNA: TGTGCCAGCAGTAGGGTAGGCTACGAGCAGTACTTC.

This clone was counted once. This chain uses TRBV10-3 with TRBJ1-5; 7 nucleotides align to TRBD1. The V gene end was trimmed by 4 bases and the J gene end by 0 bases; junction bases not matched to a gene: 6. The germline V gene encodes CDR1 ENHRY and CDR2 SYGVKD. The CDR3 runs 16 residues. The CDR3 sequence is CAISGTGGFSNQPQHF. In nucleotides, the CDR3 is TGTGCCATCAGTGGGACAGGCGGTTTTAGCAATCAGCCCCAGCATTTT.

The chain combines TRBV7-8 with TRBJ2-7; D may be TRBD1 or TRBD2 (5 bases each). V gave up 5 bases and J gave up 0 bases, with 20 bases separating them. The CDR3 runs 17 residues. The germline V gene encodes CDR1 SGHVS and CDR2 FQNEAQ. This CDR3 reads CASSAGTDLLSSYEQYF. The CDR3 DNA reads as TGTGCCAGCAGCGCTGGGACGGACTTGTTGAGCTCCTACGAGCAGTACTTC.